Shown below are 22 T cell receptor beta chains from a single sample sequenced in a study of monozygotic twins with cystic fibrosis. The assay was immunoSEQ multiplex PCR, and TCRdb's table has in-frame clones only and misses some. The data contain 22,000 or so clones, approximately 87% of them singletons. The sequenced sample was blood. Every receptor here comes from a woman under 40 with cystic fibrosis.

The chain combines TRBV5-6 with TRBJ2-7, with 11 bases matching TRBD1. Germline V gene sequence: CDR1 SGHDT, CDR2 YYEEEE. This CDR3 spans 14 amino acids. With V trimmed by 3 bases and J by 4 bases, 3 bases remained unmatched. This CDR3 reads CASSSGTGGYEQYF. The CDR3 coding sequence is TGTGCCAGCAGCTCCGGGACAGGGGGATACGAGCAGTACTTC.

The rearrangement uses TRBV7-9 and TRBJ1-1; a possible D gene is TRBD1 (5 bases). The CDR3 contains 16 residues. Germline loops: CDR1 SEHNR, CDR2 FQNEAQ (reference sequence). V gave up 5 bases and J gave up 11 bases, with 27 bases separating them. This CDR3 is CASSIPKPGPWGEAFF. In DNA form, the CDR3 reads TGTGCCAGCAGCATACCAAAGCCAGGGCCCTGGGGTGAGGCTTTCTTT.

The chain links TRBV2 to TRBJ2-4; D is perhaps TRBD2 (5 bases). The CDR3 loop spans 12 amino acids. Looked up from germline, CDR1 is SNHLY and CDR2 is FYNNEI. Between the trimmed V and J ends, which lost 6 bases and 8 bases, there was a span of 11 bases. CDR3 nucleotide sequence: TGTGCCAGCAGGAGTGGAGGAGACATTCAGTACTTC. Protein: CASRSGGDIQYF. Full variable domain (rest looked up from reference TRBV2 and TRBJ2-4): EPEVTQTPSHQVTQMGQEVILRCVPISNHLYFYWYRQILGQKVEFLVSFYNNEISEKSEIFDDQFSVERPDGSNFTLKIRSTKLEDSAMYFCASRSGGDIQYFGAGTRLSVL.

The chain joins TRBV6-5 to TRBJ2-7; 7 nucleotides align to TRBD1. Trimming took 6 bases from V and 0 from J; bases not matched to a gene: 5. The CDR3 extends over 14 amino acids. CDR1 MNHEY and CDR2 SVGAGI come from the germline V gene. The CDR3 loop reads CASRQTGTSYEQYF. DNA for the CDR3: TGTGCCAGCAGGCAGACAGGGACCTCCTACGAGCAGTACTTC.

The chain is built from TRBV6-5 and TRBJ2-3, with D unresolved. Trimming removed 5 bases at V and 6 bases at J, with 12 bases between. Germline loops: CDR1 MNHEY, CDR2 SVGAGI. This CDR3 has 13 amino acids. CDR3 nucleotides: TGTGCCAGCAGTCCCGGCCGTATGGATACGCAGTATTTT. Residues: CASSPGRMDTQYF.

The chain couples TRBV19 to TRBJ2-3; no clear D gene. Germline V gives CDR1 LNHDA, CDR2 SQIVND (reference sequence). CDR3 length: 15 residues. Trimming stripped 7 bases from V and 1 base from J, with 15 bases between. The CDR3 sequence is CASTEVVGGTDTQYF. The CDR3 region has the DNA TGTGCCAGTACCGAGGTGGTAGGTGGCACAGATACGCAGTATTTT.

J is TRBJ2-3 and V is TRBV7-2; TRBD1 agrees at 7 bases. J lost 0 bases, V lost 6 bases, and 6 bases had no gene match. CDR1 SGHTA and CDR2 FQGNSA come from the germline V gene. This CDR3 has 15 residues. The CDR3, as DNA: TGTGCCAGCAGATCTACAGGGGTTAGCACAGATACGCAGTATTTT. This translates into CASRSTGVSTDTQYF.

The gene calls are TRBV10-3 and TRBJ1-2; the D gene is possibly TRBD1 (5 bases). Germline V gives CDR1 ENHRY, CDR2 SYGVKD. The CDR3 runs 12 residues. Trimming shortened V by 11 bases and J by 5 bases, and 15 bases separated the two germline ends. The CDR3, as DNA: TGTGCCTCGCTGGACAAAGAATATGGCTACACCTTC. As protein: CASLDKEYGYTF.

The rearrangement joins TRBV6-5 to TRBJ2-2; 8 bases fit TRBD1. V gave up 0 bases and J gave up 7 bases; unmatched junction bases: 7. Germline V gene sequence: CDR1 MNHEY, CDR2 SVGAGI. The CDR3 consists of 16 residues. The CDR3 nucleotides read TGTGCCAGCAGTTACTCTCGGACAGGGTGGCACGGGGAGCTGTTTTTT. Protein product: CASSYSRTGWHGELFF.

This chain links TRBV5-4 with TRBJ2-5; TRBD2 aligns across 8 bases. CDR3 length: 15 residues. V lost 0 bases to trimming and J lost 4 bases; unmatched junction nucleotides: 5. Germline V gene lookup returns CDR1 SGHNT and CDR2 YYREEE (reference sequence). CDR3 DNA sequence: TGTGCCAGCAGCTTGGAGGCGGGGGGCCCAGAGACCCAGTACTTC. This translates into CASSLEAGGPETQYF. Full variable domain (rest looked up from reference TRBV5-4 and TRBJ2-5): ETGVTQSPTHLIKTRGQQVTLRCSSQSGHNTVSWYQQALGQGPQFIFQYYREEENGRGNFPPRFSGLQFPNYSSELNVNALELDDSALYLCASSLEAGGPETQYFGPGTRLLVL.

The rearrangement joins TRBV5-1 to TRBJ2-5, with TRBD1 matching over 7 bases. CDR1 is SGHRS, CDR2 YFSETQ, per germline. The CDR3 sequence is 15 residues long. Trimming took 1 base from V and 5 from J; bases not matched to a gene: 8. In nucleotides, the CDR3 is TGCGCCAGCAGCTTGACAACTGACAGGGCCGAGACCCAGTACTTC. This codes for CASSLTTDRAETQYF.

The chain recombines TRBV5-6 with TRBJ1-2, with 9 bases matching TRBD1. The junction had 5 bases not matched to a gene; V was cut back by 5 bases and J by 0 bases. The CDR3 extends over 15 amino acids. Germline V CDR1 and CDR2: SGHDT, YYEEEE. The CDR3, as DNA: TGTGCCAGCAGGGTGGGACAGGGCGCTAACTATGGCTACACCTTC. Its translation: CASRVGQGANYGYTF.

The gene calls are TRBV7-8 and TRBJ1-5; D might be TRBD1 (6 bases). Germline V gives CDR1 SGHVS, CDR2 FQNEAQ. CDR3 length equals 15 residues. Deletions cut 0 bases from V and 5 bases from J, with 11 bases between. The CDR3 sequence: CASSLALRGDQPQHF. The CDR3 DNA follows: TGTGCCAGCAGCTTAGCGCTCAGGGGAGATCAGCCCCAGCATTTT. The full variable domain, its missing parts supplied by reference TRBV7-8 and TRBJ1-5, is GAGVSQSPRYKVAKRGQDVALRCDPISGHVSLFWYQQALGQGPEFLTYFQNEAQLDKSGLPSDRFFAERPEGSVSTLKIQRTQQEDSAVYLCASSLALRGDQPQHFGDGTRLSIL.

This sequence joins TRBV4-2 and TRBJ2-1, with 9 bases matching TRBD2. From germline, CDR1 is LGHNA and CDR2 YNFKEQ. Losses at the gene ends were 4 bases for V and 3 bases for J; bases not matched to a gene: 7. The CDR3 totals 16 residues. CDR3 sequence (DNA): TGTGCCAGCAGCCTGGGAATTAGCGGGGGCTACAATGAGCAGTTCTTC. Encoded protein: CASSLGISGGYNEQFF.

This chain connects TRBV6-4 to TRBJ2-3; 10 bases are a match to TRBD2. This CDR3 spans 15 amino acids. J lost 4 bases, V lost 2 bases, and 3 bases had no gene match. CDR1 and CDR2 from the germline V gene are MRHNA and SNTAGT. The CDR3 nucleotides are TGTGCCAGCAGTGACACAGCGGGGGGGCCAGATACGCAGTATTTT. Amino acid sequence: CASSDTAGGPDTQYF.

This clone appeared a few times. This chain uses TRBV6-5 with TRBJ1-1, with D maybe TRBD1 (6 bases). The V end lost 6 bases, the J end lost 1 base, and 6 bases lay between the germline ends. The CDR3 length is 12 residues. In germline, CDR1 is MNHEY, CDR2 SVGAGI. CDR3 sequence reads: CASRTGNTEAFF. The DNA for the CDR3 is TGTGCCAGCAGGACAGGGAACACTGAAGCTTTCTTT.

The CDR3 bases are TGTGCCAGTAGTACGCCGACGGTGTTGGGCACCGGGGAGCTGTTTTTT. It is translated as CASSTPTVLGTGELFF. The chain joins TRBV19 to TRBJ2-2; no clear D. V was pared by 4 bases and J by 4 bases, with 16 bases between. The CDR3 spans 16 residues. CDR1 and CDR2 (germline): LNHDA, SQIVND (reference sequence).

The rearrangement joins TRBV7-2 to TRBJ1-1, with 9 nucleotides matching TRBD1. Germline V lookup: CDR1 SGHTA, CDR2 FQGNSA. The J segment lost 5 bases and the V segment lost 5 bases, leaving 12 bases of the junction unmatched. There are 16 residues in the CDR3. The CDR3 region has the DNA TGTGCCAGCAGCCCCGGGACAGGGAGGGGGTGGACTGAAGCTTTCTTT. This codes for CASSPGTGRGWTEAFF.

This chain connects TRBV10-3 to TRBJ1-2; D perhaps matches TRBD1 (5 bases). The CDR3 is 15 amino acids. Per germline, CDR1 ENHRY and CDR2 SYGVKD. The V and J ends lost 3 bases and 6 bases respectively, with 17 bases between them. The CDR3, as DNA: TGTGCCATCAGTGATCCCACGAAACCAGGGAATGGCTACACCTTC. Its protein product is CAISDPTKPGNGYTF.

The chain couples TRBV7-6 to TRBJ2-7; D assignment may be TRBD1 or TRBD2 (5 bases each). The V end was cut by 5 bases, the J end by 0 bases, with 14 bases between. The length of the CDR3 is 15 residues. Per germline, CDR1 SGHVS and CDR2 FNYEAQ. The CDR3 DNA sequence: TGTGCCAGCAGCCCCGGGACCTCGAGCTCCTACGAGCAGTACTTC. The encoded protein is CASSPGTSSSYEQYF.

The chain joins TRBV10-3 to TRBJ2-6; D is unclear. From germline, CDR1 is ENHRY and CDR2 SYGVKD. The length of the CDR3 is 15 residues. Between the trimmed V and J ends, which lost 0 bases and 1 base, there was a span of 4 bases. The CDR3, as DNA: TGTGCCATCAGTGAGTCGAGTTCTGGGGCCAACGTCCTGACTTTC. Translated, it gives CAISESSSGANVLTF.

The table lists this clone with a count of one. The rearrangement uses TRBV4-3 and TRBJ2-3, with TRBD2 identical over 9 bases. The CDR3 contains 18 residues. Germline trimming cut 0 bases from V and 2 bases from J; bases unmatched to any gene: 9. Germline V lookup: CDR1 LGHNA, CDR2 YSLEER. DNA of the CDR3: TGCGCCAGCAGCCAAGAGGTGACTACTAGCGGGTACACAGATACGCAGTATTTT. It translates to CASSQEVTTSGYTDTQYF.